The sequence of this T cell receptor (beta chain) was determined in a study of T cell changes during pregnancy in multiple sclerosis (dated by TCRdb to about 2019). For the study in its entirety: The study examined how the T cell repertoire changed over the course of pregnancy in women with multiple sclerosis.

For this clone: The antigen this receptor binds is unknown. Per-nucleotide qualities are absent, and no much larger clonotype sits a single base away.

Library method: the immunoSEQ multiplex PCR assay. Imported from immuneACCESS, the table was reduced by TCRdb to in-frame sequences with V and J called. These copies leave out some clones; in studies compared against another copy, an unresolved V gene accounts for under half, and the cause of the remainder is not known. In this sample the table shows around 40,000 clones, roughly 90% of which occur a single time. Of the sample, just over 5.5% falls within the top ten clones. The sample in question was CD8+ T cells from peripheral blood mononuclear cells, obtained in the third trimester of pregnancy. This TCR derives from a female donor with multiple sclerosis, enrolled in a pregnancy study.

CDR3 protein: CASSIPPGQGPNTEAFF. The DNA is as follows: TGTGCCAGTAGTATTCCTCCCGGACAGGGGCCGAACACTGAAGCTTTCTTT. Recombination connected TRBV19 to TRBJ1-1, and TRBD1 matches 9 of the central bases. The germline V gene (reference sequence) provides CDR1 LNHDA and CDR2 SQIVND. The CDR3 runs 17 residues from the cysteine to the phenylalanine. The read is trimmed to its CDR3 DNA, 51 bases read in frame from base 1. The germline V end is reduced by 3 bases and the J end by 1 base; junction bases left unmatched: 9.